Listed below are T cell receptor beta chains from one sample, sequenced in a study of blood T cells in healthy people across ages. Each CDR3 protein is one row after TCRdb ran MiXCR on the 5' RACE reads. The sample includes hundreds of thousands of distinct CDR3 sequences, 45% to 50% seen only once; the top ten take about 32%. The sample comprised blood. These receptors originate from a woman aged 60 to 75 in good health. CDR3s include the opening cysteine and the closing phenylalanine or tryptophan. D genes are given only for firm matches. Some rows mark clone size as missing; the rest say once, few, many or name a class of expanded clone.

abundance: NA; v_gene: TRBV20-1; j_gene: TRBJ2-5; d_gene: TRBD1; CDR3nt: TGCAGTGCCCCGAATGAGGGGGCCAGTAGGTCGGAGACCCAGTACTTC; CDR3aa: CSAPNEGASRSETQYF
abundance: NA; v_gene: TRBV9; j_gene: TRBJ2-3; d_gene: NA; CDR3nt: TGTGCCAGCAGCATCGGGGTTAGCACAGATACGCAGTATTTT; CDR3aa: CASSIGVSTDTQYF
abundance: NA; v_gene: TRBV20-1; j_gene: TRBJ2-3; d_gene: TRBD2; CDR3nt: TGCAGTGCTTTTAGTAGCGGGAGGAACACAGATACGCAGTATTTT; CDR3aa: CSAFSSGRNTDTQYF
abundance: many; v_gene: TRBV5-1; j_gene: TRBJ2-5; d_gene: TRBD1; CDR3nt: TGCGCCAGCAGCTCGGACAGGGTAGGTGAGCAGTACTTC; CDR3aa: CASSSDRVGEQYF
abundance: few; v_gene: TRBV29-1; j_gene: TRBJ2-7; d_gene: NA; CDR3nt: TGCAGCGTTGGAGGAGTCTACGAGCAGTACTTC; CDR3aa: CSVGGVYEQYF
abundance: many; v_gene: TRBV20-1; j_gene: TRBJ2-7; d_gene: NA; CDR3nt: TGCAGTGCTAGAGATCGGACGGTAGCGGTCCACGAGCAGTACTTC; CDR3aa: CSARDRTVAVHEQYF
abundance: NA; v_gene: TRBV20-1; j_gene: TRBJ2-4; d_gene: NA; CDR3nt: TGCAGTGCTAGAACAGGTCGGGGCGGAGGCATTCAGTACTTC; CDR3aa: CSARTGRGGGIQYF
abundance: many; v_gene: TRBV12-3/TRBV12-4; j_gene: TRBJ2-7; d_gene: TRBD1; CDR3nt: TGTGCCAGCAGGCAACAGGGGGTTGCCTACGAGCAGTACTTC; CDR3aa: CASRQQGVAYEQYF
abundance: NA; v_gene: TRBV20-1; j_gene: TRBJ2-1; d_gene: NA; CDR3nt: TGCAGTGCTAGAGATCTCTCCGGGACTTTCTCCTACAATGAGCAGTTCTTC; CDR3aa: CSARDLSGTFSYNEQFF
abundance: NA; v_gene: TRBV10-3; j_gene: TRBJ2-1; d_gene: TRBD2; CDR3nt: TGTGCCATCAGTGAGCCTAGCGGGAGATTGTCCTACAATGAGCAGTTCTTC; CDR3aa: CAISEPSGRLSYNEQFF
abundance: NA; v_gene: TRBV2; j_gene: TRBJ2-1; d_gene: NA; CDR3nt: TGTGCCAGCAGTGGGCAGGGCCATGAGCAGTTCTTC; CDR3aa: CASSGQGHEQFF